This is a list of T cell receptor beta chains from one sample in a study of patients and donors after allogeneic stem cell transplantation. A single record per CDR3 protein comes from TCRdb applying MiXCR to the RT-PCR reads. The table lists about 960,000 distinct CDR3 sequences, over 15% of them singletons. The sequencing sample was made of blood, either unsorted or a sorted T cell fraction (not recorded which). The receptors stem from a human donor who was either an allogeneic HSCT recipient or a stem cell or donor lymphocyte infusion donor (not recorded which). It is not recorded whose cells these are; they may come from a transplant donor. The CDR3 runs from the conserved cysteine through the conserved F or W. D genes are given only for firm matches. Not every row has a clone size; where given, it reads once, few, many or a size class.

TRBV24-1	.	TRBJ2-1	TRBD1	CATSPGTAAYNEQFF	TGTGCCACGTCTCCCGGGACAGCCGCCTACAATGAGCAGTTCTTC
TRBV11-2	few	TRBJ2-7	TRBD2	CASSLGERLAGGSYEQYF	TGTGCCAGCAGCTTGGGGGAGCGACTAGCGGGGGGTTCCTACGAGCAGTACTTC
TRBV20-1	few	TRBJ2-1	.	CSLAGGSYNEQFF	TGCAGTCTGGCCGGAGGTTCCTACAATGAGCAGTTCTTC
TRBV5-1	many	TRBJ2-1	TRBD2	CASSRTSGSYNEQFF	TGCGCCAGCAGCAGGACTAGCGGGAGTTACAATGAGCAGTTCTTC
TRBV6-2/TRBV6-3	.	TRBJ2-3	TRBD2	CASSTGLGADTQYF	TGTGCCAGCAGTACCGGACTAGGGGCAGATACGCAGTATTTT
TRBV7-8	.	TRBJ1-1	.	CASSLVRAPNTEAFF	TGTGCCAGCAGCTTAGTTCGGGCCCCAAACACTGAAGCTTTCTTT
TRBV2	few	TRBJ2-2	TRBD2	CASSVTLTSGGALDTGELFF	TGTGCCAGCAGTGTGACCTTGACTAGCGGGGGGGCCTTGGACACCGGGGAGCTGTTTTTT
TRBV6-5	.	TRBJ2-7	TRBD1	CASSYPRTGQPEQYF	TGTGCCAGCAGTTACCCCAGGACAGGGCAACCCGAGCAGTACTTC
TRBV29-1	few	TRBJ1-2	TRBD1	CSVEGGQGMYGYTF	TGCAGCGTTGAGGGGGGACAGGGGATGTATGGCTACACCTTC
TRBV5-1	few	TRBJ1-1	TRBD1	CASSFRQGSMNTEAFF	TGCGCCAGCAGTTTCCGACAGGGATCAATGAACACTGAAGCTTTCTTT
TRBV12-3/TRBV12-4	.	TRBJ2-2	.	CASSGTAGTNTGELFF	TGTGCCAGCAGTGGGACCGCGGGGACGAACACCGGGGAGCTGTTTTTT
TRBV5-1	few	TRBJ2-2	TRBD2	CASRTSAKNTGELFF	TGCGCCAGCCGGACTAGCGCGAAGAACACCGGGGAGCTGTTTTTT